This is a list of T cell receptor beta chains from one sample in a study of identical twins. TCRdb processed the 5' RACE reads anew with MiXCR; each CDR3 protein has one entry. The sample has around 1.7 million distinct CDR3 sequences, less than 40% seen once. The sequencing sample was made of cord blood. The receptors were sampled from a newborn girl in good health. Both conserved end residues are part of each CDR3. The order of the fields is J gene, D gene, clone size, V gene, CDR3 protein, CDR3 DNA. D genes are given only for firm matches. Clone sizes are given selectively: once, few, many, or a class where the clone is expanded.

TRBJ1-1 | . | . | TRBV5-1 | CASSSPDWNTEAFF | TGCGCCAGCAGCTCCCCGGACTGGAACACTGAAGCTTTCTTT
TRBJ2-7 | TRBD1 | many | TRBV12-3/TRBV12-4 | CASNRPGQGVYEQYF | TGTGCCAGCAATCGACCGGGACAGGGTGTTTACGAGCAGTACTTC
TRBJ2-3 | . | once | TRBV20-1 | CSARPPGRLAGHRTDTQYF | TGCAGCGCTAGACCCCCGGGCCGTTTGGCGGGGCACCGCACAGATACGCAGTATTTT
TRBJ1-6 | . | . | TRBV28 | CASSWQRSSYNSPLHF | TGTGCCAGCAGTTGGCAGCGGTCCTCCTATAATTCACCCCTCCACTTT
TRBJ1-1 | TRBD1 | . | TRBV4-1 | CASSHLGTGSTEAFF | TGCGCCAGCAGCCACTTAGGGACAGGGAGCACTGAAGCTTTCTTT
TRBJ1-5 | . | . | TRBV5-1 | CASVSRPGNQPQHF | TGCGCCAGCGTAAGTCGGCCCGGCAATCAGCCCCAGCATTTT
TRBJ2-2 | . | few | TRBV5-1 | CASSLEAGKNTGELFF | TGCGCCAGCAGCTTGGAGGCGGGGAAGAACACCGGGGAGCTGTTTTTT
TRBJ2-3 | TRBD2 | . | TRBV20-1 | CSAPIGRPTSTDTQYF | TGCAGTGCTCCTATCGGGAGGCCCACTAGCACAGATACGCAGTATTTT
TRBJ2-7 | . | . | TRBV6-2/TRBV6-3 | CASRGEYYNEQYF | TGTGCCAGCAGGGGGGAGTACTACAATGAGCAGTACTTC
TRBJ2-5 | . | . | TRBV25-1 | CASSPIRGLVRTQYF | TGTGCCAGCAGTCCGATCCGTGGGCTCGTGAGGACCCAGTACTTC
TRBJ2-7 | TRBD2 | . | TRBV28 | CASSFFIGLAGGSYEQYF | TGTGCCAGCAGTTTTTTCATAGGTCTAGCGGGAGGCTCCTACGAGCAGTACTTC
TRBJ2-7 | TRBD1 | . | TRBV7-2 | CASSSHLGQGYEQYF | TGTGCCAGCAGCTCGCACCTAGGACAGGGATACGAGCAGTACTTC
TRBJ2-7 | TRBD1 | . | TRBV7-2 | CASSQRGTGFEQYF | TGTGCCAGCAGCCAAAGGGGGACAGGGTTCGAGCAGTACTTC
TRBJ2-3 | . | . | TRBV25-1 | CASRPALGQGGQLTDTQYF | TGTGCCAGCAGGCCCGCTCTGGGTCAGGGGGGACAGCTCACAGATACGCAGTATTTT
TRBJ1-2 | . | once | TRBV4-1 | CASSQALYSNYGYTF | TGCGCCAGCAGCCAAGCACTATACAGTAACTATGGCTACACCTTC
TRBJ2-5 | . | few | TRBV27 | CASSLRGQAETQYF | TGTGCCAGCAGTTTAAGAGGGCAGGCAGAGACCCAGTACTTC
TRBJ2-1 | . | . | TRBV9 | CASSVGTGSNEQFF | TGTGCCAGCAGCGTAGGGACTGGTTCCAATGAGCAGTTCTTC
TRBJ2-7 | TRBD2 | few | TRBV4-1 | CASSPSGGPASYEQYF | TGCGCCAGCAGCCCTAGCGGAGGTCCAGCATCCTACGAGCAGTACTTC
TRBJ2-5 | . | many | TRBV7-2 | CASSLGSLETQYF | TGTGCCAGCAGCCTCGGGTCTCTAGAGACCCAGTACTTC
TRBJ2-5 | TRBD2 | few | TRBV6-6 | CASTAGLGSFTKETQYF | TGTGCCAGCACCGCCGGACTAGGGAGTTTCACGAAGGAGACCCAGTACTTC
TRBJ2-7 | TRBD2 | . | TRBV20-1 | CSARVLAGEVPSYNEQYF | TGCAGTGCTAGGGTACTAGCGGGAGAGGTCCCCTCCTACAATGAGCAGTACTTC
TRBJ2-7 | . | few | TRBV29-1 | CSVEDPGSPYEQYF | TGCAGCGTTGAAGATCCGGGCTCCCCCTACGAGCAGTACTTC
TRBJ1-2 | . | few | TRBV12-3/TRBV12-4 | CASSFPNNYGYTF | TGTGCCAGCAGTTTCCCGAATAACTATGGCTACACCTTC
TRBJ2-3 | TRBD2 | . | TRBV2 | CASRTGTRDTDTQYF | TGTGCCAGCAGGACCGGGACTAGGGACACAGATACGCAGTATTTT
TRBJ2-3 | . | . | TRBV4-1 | CASSQDSGGTDTQYF | TGCGCCAGCAGCCAAGACAGTGGGGGCACAGATACGCAGTATTTT
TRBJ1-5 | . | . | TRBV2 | CASRGGGGNQPQHF | TGTGCCAGCAGGGGGGGGGGTGGCAATCAGCCCCAGCATTTT
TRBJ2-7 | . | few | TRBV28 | CASSLPQLSYEQYF | TGTGCCAGCAGTTTACCCCAGCTATCCTACGAGCAGTACTTC
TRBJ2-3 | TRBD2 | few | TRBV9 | CASSVGAGGTADTQYF | TGTGCCAGCAGCGTAGGAGCGGGGGGTACGGCAGATACGCAGTATTTT
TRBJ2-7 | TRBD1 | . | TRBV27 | CASSGTGGFGEQYF | TGTGCCAGCAGTGGGACAGGGGGCTTCGGCGAGCAGTACTTC
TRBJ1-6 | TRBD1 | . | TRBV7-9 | CASSLGQGNPPLHF | TGTGCCAGCAGCTTGGGACAGGGTAATCCACCCCTCCACTTT
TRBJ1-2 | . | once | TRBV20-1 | CSARTPGGRYGYTF | TGCAGTGCTAGGACCCCGGGGGGCCGCTATGGCTACACCTTC
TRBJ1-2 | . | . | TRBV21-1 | CASSKARGTGKGYTF | TGTGCCAGCAGCAAAGCGCGGGGGACAGGGAAGGGCTACACCTTC
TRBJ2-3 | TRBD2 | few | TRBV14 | CASSQDGAGRQNTDTQYF | TGTGCCAGCAGCCAAGATGGAGCGGGGCGACAAAACACAGATACGCAGTATTTT
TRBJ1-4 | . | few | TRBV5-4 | CASSGSQVATNEKLFF | TGTGCCAGCAGCGGATCTCAGGTGGCAACTAATGAAAAACTGTTTTTT
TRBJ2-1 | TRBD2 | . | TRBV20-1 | CSAASGFYNEQFF | TGCAGTGCCGCTAGCGGATTTTACAATGAGCAGTTCTTC
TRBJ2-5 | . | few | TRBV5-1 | CASSLQQESSKTQYF | TGCGCCAGCAGCTTACAACAGGAGTCGTCAAAGACCCAGTACTTC
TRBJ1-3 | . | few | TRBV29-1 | CSAGVSGNTVYF | TGCAGCGCAGGGGTCTCTGGAAACACCGTATATTTT
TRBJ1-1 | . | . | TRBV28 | CASCDGGTTEAFF | TGTGCCAGTTGTGATGGGGGGACCACTGAAGCTTTCTTT
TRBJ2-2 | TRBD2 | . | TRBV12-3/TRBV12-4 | CASRTGGLAGVTTGELFF | TGTGCCAGCAGGACAGGGGGACTAGCGGGAGTAACCACCGGGGAGCTGTTTTTT
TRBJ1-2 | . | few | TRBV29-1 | CSVEGPVAGHGYTF | TGCAGCGTTGAAGGCCCCGTGGCAGGTCATGGCTACACCTTC
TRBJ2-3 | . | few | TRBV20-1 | CSAYPGGAGTDTQYF | TGCAGTGCTTACCCAGGGGGGGCAGGCACAGATACGCAGTATTTT
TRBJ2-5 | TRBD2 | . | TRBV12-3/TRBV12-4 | CASSLARTSGGQETQYF | TGTGCCAGCAGTTTAGCGAGGACTAGCGGGGGGCAAGAGACCCAGTACTTC
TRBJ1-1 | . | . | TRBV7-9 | CASSNPRGPNTEAFF | TGTGCCAGCAGCAATCCTCGGGGGCCGAACACTGAAGCTTTCTTT